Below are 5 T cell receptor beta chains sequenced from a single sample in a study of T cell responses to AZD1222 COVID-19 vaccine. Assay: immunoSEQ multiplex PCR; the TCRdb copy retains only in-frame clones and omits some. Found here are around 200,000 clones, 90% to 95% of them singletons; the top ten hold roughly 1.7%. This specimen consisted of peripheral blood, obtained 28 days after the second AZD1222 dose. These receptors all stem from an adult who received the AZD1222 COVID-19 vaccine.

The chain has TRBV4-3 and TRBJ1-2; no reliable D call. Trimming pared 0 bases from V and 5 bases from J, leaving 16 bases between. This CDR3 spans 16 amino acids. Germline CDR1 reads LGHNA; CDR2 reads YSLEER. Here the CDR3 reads CASSQESRTEPYGYTF. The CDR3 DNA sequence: TGCGCCAGCAGCCAAGAATCCCGGACCGAGCCTTATGGCTACACCTTC.

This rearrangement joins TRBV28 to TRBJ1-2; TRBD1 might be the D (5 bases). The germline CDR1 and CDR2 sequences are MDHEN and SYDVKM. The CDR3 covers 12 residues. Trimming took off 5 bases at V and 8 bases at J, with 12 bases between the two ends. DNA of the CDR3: TGTGCCAGCAGTCGACCAGGGAAAGGCTACACCTTC. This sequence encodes CASSRPGKGYTF.

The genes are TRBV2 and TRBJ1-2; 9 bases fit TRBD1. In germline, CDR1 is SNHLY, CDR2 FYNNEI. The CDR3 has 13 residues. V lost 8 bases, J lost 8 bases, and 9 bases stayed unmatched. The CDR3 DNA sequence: TGTGCCAGCCATGGACAGGGGCGAAGGGGCTACACCTTC. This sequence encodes CASHGQGRRGYTF.

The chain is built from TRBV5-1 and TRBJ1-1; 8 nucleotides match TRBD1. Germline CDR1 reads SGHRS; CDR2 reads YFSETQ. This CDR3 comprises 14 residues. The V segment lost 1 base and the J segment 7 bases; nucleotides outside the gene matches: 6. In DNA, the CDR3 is TGCGCCAGCAGCTTGATCCAGGGGGCCGGTGAAGCTTTCTTT. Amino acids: CASSLIQGAGEAFF.

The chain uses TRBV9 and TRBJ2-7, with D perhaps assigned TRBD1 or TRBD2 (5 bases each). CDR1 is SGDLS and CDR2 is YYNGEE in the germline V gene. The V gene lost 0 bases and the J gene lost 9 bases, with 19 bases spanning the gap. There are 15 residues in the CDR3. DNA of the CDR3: TGTGCCAGCAGCGTAGATTTTTTGGTGGCAGGGAGGCAGTACTTC. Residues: CASSVDFLVAGRQYF.